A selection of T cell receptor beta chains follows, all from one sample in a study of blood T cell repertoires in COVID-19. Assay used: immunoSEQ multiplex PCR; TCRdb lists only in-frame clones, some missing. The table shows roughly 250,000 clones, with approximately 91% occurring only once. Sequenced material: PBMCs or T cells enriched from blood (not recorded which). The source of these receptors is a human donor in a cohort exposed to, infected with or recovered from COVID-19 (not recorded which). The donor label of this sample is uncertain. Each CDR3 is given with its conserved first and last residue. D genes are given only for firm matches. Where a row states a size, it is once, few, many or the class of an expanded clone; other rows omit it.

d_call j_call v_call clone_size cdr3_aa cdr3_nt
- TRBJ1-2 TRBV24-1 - CATSESGLGYTF TGTGCCACCAGTGAATCGGGACTAGGCTACACCTTC
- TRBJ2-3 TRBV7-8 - CASSPFTDTQYF TGTGCCAGCAGCCCCTTCACAGATACGCAGTATTTT
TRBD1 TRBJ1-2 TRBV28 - CASSGTAYGYTF TGTGCCAGCAGCGGGACAGCCTATGGCTACACCTTC
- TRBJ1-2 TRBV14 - CASSQDRQLYGYTF TGTGCCAGCAGCCAAGATAGACAGTTATATGGCTACACCTTC
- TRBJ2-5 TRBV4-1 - CASSQDLRQGYMGAQYF TGCGCCAGCAGCCAAGATCTCCGGCAGGGTTATATGGGTGCCCAGTACTTC
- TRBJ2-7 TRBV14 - CASSQGNRANHEQYF TGTGCCAGCAGCCAAGGGAACAGGGCGAACCACGAGCAGTACTTC
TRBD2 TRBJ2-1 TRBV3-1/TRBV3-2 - CASSHAGGLTHSSYNEQFF TGTGCCAGCAGCCACGCGGGGGGTTTGACCCATAGCTCCTACAATGAGCAGTTCTTC
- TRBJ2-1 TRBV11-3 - CASSLGAALNNEQFF TGTGCCAGCAGCTTAGGAGCCGCCCTTAACAATGAGCAGTTCTTC
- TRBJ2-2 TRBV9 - CASSVGVGGTGELFF TGTGCCAGCAGCGTAGGTGTAGGGGGAACCGGGGAGCTGTTTTTT
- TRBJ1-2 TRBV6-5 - CASSSPWGVSGYTF TGTGCCAGCAGTTCCCCGTGGGGGGTGAGCGGCTACACCTTC
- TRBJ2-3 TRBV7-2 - CASTQGPRSTDTQYF TGTGCCAGCACACAGGGACCACGAAGCACAGATACGCAGTATTTT
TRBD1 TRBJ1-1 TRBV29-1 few CSVEGDRDDTEAFF TGCAGCGTTGAAGGTGACAGGGATGACACTGAAGCTTTCTTT
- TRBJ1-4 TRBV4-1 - CASSRRDSRVGGTNEKLFF TGCGCCAGCAGCCGACGGGACTCAAGGGTCGGGGGAACTAATGAAAAACTGTTTTTT
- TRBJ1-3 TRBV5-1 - CASSLTVARNSGNTIYF TGCGCCAGCAGCTTGACAGTCGCCCGCAACTCTGGAAACACCATATATTTT
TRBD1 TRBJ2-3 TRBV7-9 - CASSSRTGGRPGDTQYF TGTGCCAGCAGCTCTAGGACAGGGGGCAGGCCCGGAGATACGCAGTATTTT
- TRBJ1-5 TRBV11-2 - CASSLGGGPSQPQHF TGTGCCAGCAGCTTAGGAGGGGGACCCAGTCAGCCCCAGCATTTT
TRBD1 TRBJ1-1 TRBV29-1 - CSASRTGRPEAFF TGCAGCGCCTCCAGGACAGGGAGGCCTGAAGCTTTCTTT
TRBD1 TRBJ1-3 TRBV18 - CASSQSTGTGNTIYF TGTGCCAGCTCACAGTCGACAGGGACTGGAAACACCATATATTTT
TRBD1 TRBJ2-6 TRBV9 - CASSVIPGQGASGANVLTF TGTGCCAGCAGCGTCATTCCGGGACAGGGGGCCTCTGGGGCCAACGTCCTGACTTTC
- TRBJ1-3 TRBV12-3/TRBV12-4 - CAWARGRRNTIYF TGTGCCTGGGCTAGGGGCCGACGAAACACCATATATTTT
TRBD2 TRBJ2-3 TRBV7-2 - CASSLSGDTDTQYF TGTGCCAGCAGCCTTAGCGGGGACACAGATACGCAGTATTTT
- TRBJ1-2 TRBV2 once CASSEISAGVGYTF TGTGCCAGCAGTGAGATTTCGGCAGGGGTGGGCTACACCTTC